These T cell receptor beta chains were read from a single sample in a study of T cells of healthy individuals. TCRdb re-derived calls from the 5' RACE reads in MiXCR, one entry per CDR3 protein. Here the sample spans around 100,000 distinct CDR3 sequences, about 16% being singletons. The origin of the receptors is a human donor in good health. Each CDR3 is given with its conserved first and last residue.

v_call: TRBV9; cdr3_length: 13; cdr3_aa: CASSVPRQGELFF
v_call: TRBV20-1; cdr3_length: 16; cdr3_aa: CSASGAGGPSQETQYF
v_call: TRBV4-3; cdr3_length: 16; cdr3_aa: CASSQARGDSAYEQYF
v_call: TRBV18; cdr3_length: 12; cdr3_aa: CASSPNQETQYF
v_call: TRBV2; cdr3_length: 10; cdr3_aa: CASGGGEQFF
v_call: TRBV27; cdr3_length: 18; cdr3_aa: CASSLFAPDFAGGSEQYF
v_call: TRBV18; cdr3_length: 16; cdr3_aa: CASSPLILGYTDTQYF
v_call: TRBV6-2/TRBV6-3; cdr3_length: 13; cdr3_aa: CASSYQGRTEAFF
v_call: TRBV6-6; cdr3_length: 15; cdr3_aa: CASSYSRTGHQPQHF
v_call: TRBV9; cdr3_length: 13; cdr3_aa: CASSVGGQETQYF
v_call: TRBV28; cdr3_length: 16; cdr3_aa: CASSPHRTGRGDEQYF
v_call: TRBV4-1; cdr3_length: 15; cdr3_aa: CASSQGGTGDQPQHF
v_call: TRBV20-1; cdr3_length: 13; cdr3_aa: CSAGGWQGTEAFF
v_call: TRBV11-2; cdr3_length: 14; cdr3_aa: CASGVSGVADTQYF
v_call: TRBV4-3; cdr3_length: 17; cdr3_aa: CASSQDGGATNTGELFF
v_call: TRBV20-1; cdr3_length: 13; cdr3_aa: CSASATGPGELFF
v_call: TRBV20-1; cdr3_length: 13; cdr3_aa: CSATDNLNQPQHF
v_call: TRBV4-3; cdr3_length: 14; cdr3_aa: CASSQGQGVDEQYF
v_call: TRBV9; cdr3_length: 13; cdr3_aa: CASSVDSGDEAFF
v_call: TRBV15; cdr3_length: 12; cdr3_aa: CATTTGVLGYTF
v_call: TRBV20-1; cdr3_length: 15; cdr3_aa: CSARVPPGESNEQFF
v_call: TRBV29-1; cdr3_length: 12; cdr3_aa: CSVVIQDYGYTF
v_call: TRBV20-1; cdr3_length: 17; cdr3_aa: CSAVKRGAGAGTDTQYF
v_call: TRBV18; cdr3_length: 15; cdr3_aa: CASSPPGTWNTEAFF
v_call: TRBV28; cdr3_length: 13; cdr3_aa: CASSRSLGGGQFF
v_call: TRBV6-1; cdr3_length: 14; cdr3_aa: CASSLTRDTHEQYF
v_call: TRBV7-3; cdr3_length: 16; cdr3_aa: CASSATRDPGDNEQFF
v_call: TRBV5-5; cdr3_length: 14; cdr3_aa: CASSVRETNQPQHF
v_call: TRBV27; cdr3_length: 15; cdr3_aa: CASSLSWDRVYEQYF
v_call: TRBV4-1; cdr3_length: 15; cdr3_aa: CASSQVWTETYGYTF
v_call: TRBV7-9; cdr3_length: 15; cdr3_aa: CASSRQTGMNTEAFF
v_call: TRBV7-8; cdr3_length: 14; cdr3_aa: CASSLTGGGYEQYF
v_call: TRBV7-3; cdr3_length: 13; cdr3_aa: CASSLNGRETQYF
v_call: TRBV5-1; cdr3_length: 13; cdr3_aa: CASSKGVKETQYF
v_call: TRBV24-1; cdr3_length: 16; cdr3_aa: CATSDLLLPNNSPLHF
v_call: TRBV12-3/TRBV12-4; cdr3_length: 15; cdr3_aa: CASSSRQGLGQPQHF
v_call: TRBV7-9; cdr3_length: 15; cdr3_aa: CASSSSGTDNQPQHF
v_call: TRBV28; cdr3_length: 13; cdr3_aa: CASSLNIADTQYF
v_call: TRBV7-6; cdr3_length: 15; cdr3_aa: CASSLAETMNTEAFF
v_call: TRBV25-1; cdr3_length: 12; cdr3_aa: CASSKTGYGYTF
v_call: TRBV28; cdr3_length: 14; cdr3_aa: CASSPGQTNTEAFF
v_call: TRBV5-1; cdr3_length: 14; cdr3_aa: CASSLAQIGEKLFF
v_call: TRBV14; cdr3_length: 14; cdr3_aa: CASSPHPSSYEQYF
v_call: TRBV10-3; cdr3_length: 13; cdr3_aa: CAIRPDFYTEAFF
v_call: TRBV5-1; cdr3_length: 13; cdr3_aa: CASSLVGAADAFF
v_call: TRBV27; cdr3_length: 12; cdr3_aa: CASSFLNSPLHF
v_call: TRBV3-1; cdr3_length: 18; cdr3_aa: CASSPSSVSTDPQETQYF
v_call: TRBV5-6; cdr3_length: 16; cdr3_aa: CASSLGVLGEFGEQYF
v_call: TRBV20-1; cdr3_length: 13; cdr3_aa: CSLAGTGRYEQYF
v_call: TRBV7-3; cdr3_length: 16; cdr3_aa: CASSPPLASPSYEQYF
v_call: TRBV19; cdr3_length: 17; cdr3_aa: CASSIVTSASGANVLTF
v_call: TRBV18; cdr3_length: 18; cdr3_aa: CASSPKRPGDGRGTEAFF
v_call: TRBV9; cdr3_length: 13; cdr3_aa: CASRGVRNTEAFF
v_call: TRBV5-6; cdr3_length: 14; cdr3_aa: CASSLGHRNTEAFF
v_call: TRBV4-2; cdr3_length: 15; cdr3_aa: CASSQVGQGYNEQFF
v_call: TRBV28; cdr3_length: 13; cdr3_aa: CASSHTGQDTQYF
v_call: TRBV10-3; cdr3_length: 14; cdr3_aa: CAIKEQGERYGYTF